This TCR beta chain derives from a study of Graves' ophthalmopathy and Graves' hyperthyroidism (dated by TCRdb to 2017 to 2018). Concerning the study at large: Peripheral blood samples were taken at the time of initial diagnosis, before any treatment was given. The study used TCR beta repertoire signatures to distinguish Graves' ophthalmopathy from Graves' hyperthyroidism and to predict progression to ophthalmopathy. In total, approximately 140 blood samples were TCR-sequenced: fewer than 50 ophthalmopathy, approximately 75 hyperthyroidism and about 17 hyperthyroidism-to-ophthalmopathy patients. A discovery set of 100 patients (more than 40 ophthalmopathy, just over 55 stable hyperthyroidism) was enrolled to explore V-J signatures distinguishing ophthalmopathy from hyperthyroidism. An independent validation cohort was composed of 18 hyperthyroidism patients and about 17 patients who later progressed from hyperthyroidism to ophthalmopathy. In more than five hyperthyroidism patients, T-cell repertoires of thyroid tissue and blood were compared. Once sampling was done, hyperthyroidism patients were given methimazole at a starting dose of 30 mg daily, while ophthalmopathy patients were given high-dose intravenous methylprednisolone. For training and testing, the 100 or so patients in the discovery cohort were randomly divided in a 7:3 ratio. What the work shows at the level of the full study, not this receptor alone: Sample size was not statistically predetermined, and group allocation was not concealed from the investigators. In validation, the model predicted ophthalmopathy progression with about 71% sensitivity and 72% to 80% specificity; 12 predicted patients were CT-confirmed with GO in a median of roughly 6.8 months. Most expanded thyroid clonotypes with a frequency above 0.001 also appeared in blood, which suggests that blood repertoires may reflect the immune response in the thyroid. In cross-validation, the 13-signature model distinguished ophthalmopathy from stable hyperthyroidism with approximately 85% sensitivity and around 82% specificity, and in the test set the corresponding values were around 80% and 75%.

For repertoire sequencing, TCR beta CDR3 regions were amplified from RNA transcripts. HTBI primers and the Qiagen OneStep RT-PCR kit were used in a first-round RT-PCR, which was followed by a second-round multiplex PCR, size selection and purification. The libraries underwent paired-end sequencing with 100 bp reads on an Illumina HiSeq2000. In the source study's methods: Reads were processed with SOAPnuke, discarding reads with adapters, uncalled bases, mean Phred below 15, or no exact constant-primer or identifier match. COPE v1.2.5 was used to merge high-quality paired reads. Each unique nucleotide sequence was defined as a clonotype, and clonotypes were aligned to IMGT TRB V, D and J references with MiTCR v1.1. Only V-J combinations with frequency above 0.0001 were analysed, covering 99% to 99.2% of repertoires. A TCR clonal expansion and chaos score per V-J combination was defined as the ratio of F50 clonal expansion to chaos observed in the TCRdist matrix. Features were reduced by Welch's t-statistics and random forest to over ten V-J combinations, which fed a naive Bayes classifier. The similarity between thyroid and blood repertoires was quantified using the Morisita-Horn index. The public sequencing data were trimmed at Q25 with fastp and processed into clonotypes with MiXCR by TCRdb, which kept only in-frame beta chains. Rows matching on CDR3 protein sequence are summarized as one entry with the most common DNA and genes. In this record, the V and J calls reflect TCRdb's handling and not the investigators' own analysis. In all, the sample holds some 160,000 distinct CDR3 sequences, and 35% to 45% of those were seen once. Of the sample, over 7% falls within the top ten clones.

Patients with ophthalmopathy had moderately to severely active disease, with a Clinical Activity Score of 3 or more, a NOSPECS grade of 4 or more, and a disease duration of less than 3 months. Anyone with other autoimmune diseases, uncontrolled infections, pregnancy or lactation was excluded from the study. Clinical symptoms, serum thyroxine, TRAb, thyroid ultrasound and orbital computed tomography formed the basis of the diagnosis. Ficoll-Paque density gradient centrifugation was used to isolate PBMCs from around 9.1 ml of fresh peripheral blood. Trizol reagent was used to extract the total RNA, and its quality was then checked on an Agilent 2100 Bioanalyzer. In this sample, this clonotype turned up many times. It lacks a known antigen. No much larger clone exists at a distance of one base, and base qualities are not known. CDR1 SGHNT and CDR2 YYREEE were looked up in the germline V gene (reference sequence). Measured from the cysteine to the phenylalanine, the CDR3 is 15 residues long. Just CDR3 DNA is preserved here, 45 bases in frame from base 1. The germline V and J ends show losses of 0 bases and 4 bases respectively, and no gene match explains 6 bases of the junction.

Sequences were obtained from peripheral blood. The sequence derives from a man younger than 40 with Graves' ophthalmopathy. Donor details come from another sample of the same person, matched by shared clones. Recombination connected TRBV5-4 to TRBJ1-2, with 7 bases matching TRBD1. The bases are TGTGCCAGCAGCTTGGGGCAGGGGGTCTTCTATGGCTACACCTTC. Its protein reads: CASSLGQGVFYGYTF.